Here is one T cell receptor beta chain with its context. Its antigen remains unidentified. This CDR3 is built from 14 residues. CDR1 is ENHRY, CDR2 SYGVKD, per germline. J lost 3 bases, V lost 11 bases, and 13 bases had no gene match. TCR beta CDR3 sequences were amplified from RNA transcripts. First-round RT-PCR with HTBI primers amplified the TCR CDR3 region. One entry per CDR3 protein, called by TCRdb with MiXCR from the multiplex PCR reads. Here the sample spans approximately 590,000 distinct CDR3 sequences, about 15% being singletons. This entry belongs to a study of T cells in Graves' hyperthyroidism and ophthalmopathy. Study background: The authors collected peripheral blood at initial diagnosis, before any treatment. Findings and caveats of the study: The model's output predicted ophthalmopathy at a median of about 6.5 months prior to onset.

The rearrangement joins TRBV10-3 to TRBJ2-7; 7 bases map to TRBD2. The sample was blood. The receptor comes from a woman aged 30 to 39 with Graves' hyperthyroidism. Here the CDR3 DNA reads TGTGCCTCCAATTCGGGGGAGGGTATCTACGAGCAGTACTTC. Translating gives CASNSGEGIYEQYF.